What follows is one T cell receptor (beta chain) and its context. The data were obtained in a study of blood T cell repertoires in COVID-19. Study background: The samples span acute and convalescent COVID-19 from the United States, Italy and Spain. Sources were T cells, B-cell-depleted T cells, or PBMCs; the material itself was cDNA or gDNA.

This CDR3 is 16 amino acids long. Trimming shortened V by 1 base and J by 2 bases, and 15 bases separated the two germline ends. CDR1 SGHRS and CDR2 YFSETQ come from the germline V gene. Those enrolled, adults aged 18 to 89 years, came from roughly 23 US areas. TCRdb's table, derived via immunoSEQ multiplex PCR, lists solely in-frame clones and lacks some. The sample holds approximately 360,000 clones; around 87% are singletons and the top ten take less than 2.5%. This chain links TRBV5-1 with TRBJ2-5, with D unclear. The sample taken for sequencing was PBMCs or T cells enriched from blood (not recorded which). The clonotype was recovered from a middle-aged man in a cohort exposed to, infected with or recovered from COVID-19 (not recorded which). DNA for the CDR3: TGCGCCAGCAGCTTGACCGGGTTAGGTGGGCAAGAGACCCAGTACTTC. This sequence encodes CASSLTGLGGQETQYF.